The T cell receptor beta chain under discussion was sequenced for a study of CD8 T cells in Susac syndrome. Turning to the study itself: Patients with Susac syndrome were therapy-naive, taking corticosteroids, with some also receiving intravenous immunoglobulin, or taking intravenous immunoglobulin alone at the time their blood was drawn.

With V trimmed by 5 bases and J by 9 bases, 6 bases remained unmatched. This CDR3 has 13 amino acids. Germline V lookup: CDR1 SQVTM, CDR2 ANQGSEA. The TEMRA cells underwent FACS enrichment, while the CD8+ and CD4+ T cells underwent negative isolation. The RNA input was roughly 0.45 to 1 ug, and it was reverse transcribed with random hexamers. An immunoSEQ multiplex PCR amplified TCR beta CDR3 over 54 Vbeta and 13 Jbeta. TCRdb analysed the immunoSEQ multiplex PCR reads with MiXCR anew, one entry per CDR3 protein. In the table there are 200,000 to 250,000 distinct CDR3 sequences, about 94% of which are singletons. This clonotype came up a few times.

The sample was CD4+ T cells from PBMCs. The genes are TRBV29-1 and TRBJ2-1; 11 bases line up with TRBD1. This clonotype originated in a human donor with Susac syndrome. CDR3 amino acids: CSVRRTGGLEQFF. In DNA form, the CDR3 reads TGCAGCGTTCGAAGGACAGGGGGCCTTGAGCAGTTCTTC.